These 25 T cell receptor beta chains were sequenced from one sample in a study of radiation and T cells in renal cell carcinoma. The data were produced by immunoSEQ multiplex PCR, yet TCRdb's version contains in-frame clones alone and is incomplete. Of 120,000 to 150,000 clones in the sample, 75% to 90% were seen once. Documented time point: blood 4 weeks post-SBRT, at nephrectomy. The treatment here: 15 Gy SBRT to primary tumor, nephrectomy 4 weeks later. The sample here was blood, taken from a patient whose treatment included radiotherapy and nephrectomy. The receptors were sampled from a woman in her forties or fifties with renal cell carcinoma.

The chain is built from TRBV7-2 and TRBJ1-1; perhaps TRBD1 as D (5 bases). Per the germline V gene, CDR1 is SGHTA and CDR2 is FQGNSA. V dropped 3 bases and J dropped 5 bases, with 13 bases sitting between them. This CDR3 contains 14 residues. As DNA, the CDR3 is TGTGCCAGCAGCTTCAGCGGGGGGGTGACTGAAGCTTTCTTT. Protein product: CASSFSGGVTEAFF.

In DNA, the CDR3 is TGTGCCAGCAGGACAGGGGCACTAAATGGCTACACCTTC. Translated, it gives CASRTGALNGYTF. V and J are TRBV28 and TRBJ1-2; TRBD1 agrees at 8 bases. The CDR3 totals 13 residues. In germline, CDR1 is MDHEN, CDR2 SYDVKM. The junction had 6 bases not matched to a gene; V was cut back by 6 bases and J by 6 bases.

Here the CDR3 DNA reads TGTGCCAGCAGCCCCGCAGCGGGGGGAGGAGTGGAGACCCAGTACTTC. This sequence encodes CASSPAAGGGVETQYF. The chain employs TRBV7-2 and TRBJ2-5, with 9 nucleotides matching TRBD2. The length of the CDR3 is 16 residues. Germline CDR1 is SGHTA and CDR2 is FQGNSA. V lost 5 bases and J lost 5; bases outside the gene matches: 12.

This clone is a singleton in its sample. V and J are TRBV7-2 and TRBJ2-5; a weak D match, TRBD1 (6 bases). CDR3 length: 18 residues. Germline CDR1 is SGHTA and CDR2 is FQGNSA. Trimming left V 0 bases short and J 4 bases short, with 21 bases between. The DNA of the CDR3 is TGTGCCAGCAGCTTAGCGCCCAGGGGTGGGCGTTTGGGAGAGACCCAGTACTTC. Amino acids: CASSLAPRGGRLGETQYF.

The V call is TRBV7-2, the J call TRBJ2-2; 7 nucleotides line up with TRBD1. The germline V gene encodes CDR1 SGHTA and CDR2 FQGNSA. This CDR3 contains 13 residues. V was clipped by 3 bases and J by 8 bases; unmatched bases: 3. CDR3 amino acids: CASSFDREGELFF. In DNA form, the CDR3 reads TGTGCCAGCAGCTTCGACAGGGAGGGGGAGCTGTTTTTT. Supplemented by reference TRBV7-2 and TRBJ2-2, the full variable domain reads GAGVSQSPSNKVTEKGKDVELRCDPISGHTALYWYRQSLGQGLEFLIYFQGNSAPDKSGLPSDRFSAERTGGSVSTLTIQRTQQEDSAVYLCASSFDREGELFFGEGSRLTVL.

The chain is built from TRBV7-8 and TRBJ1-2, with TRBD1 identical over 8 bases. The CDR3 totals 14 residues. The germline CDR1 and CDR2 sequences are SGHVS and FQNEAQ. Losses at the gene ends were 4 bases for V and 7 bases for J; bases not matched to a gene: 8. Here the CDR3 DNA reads TGTGCCAGCAGCTCCGGACAGGGCCTCGGTGGCTACACCTTC. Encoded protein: CASSSGQGLGGYTF.

The CDR3 is CASSLNEGAETQYF. Here the CDR3 DNA reads TGCGCCAGCAGCTTGAACGAGGGAGCCGAGACCCAGTACTTC. The chain is built from TRBV5-1 and TRBJ2-5; tentative D call: TRBD2 (5 bases). V shed 1 base and J shed 5 bases, with 12 bases lying between them. The CDR3 sequence is 14 residues long. Germline CDR1 reads SGHRS; CDR2 reads YFSETQ. The full variable domain, completed using reference TRBV5-1 and TRBJ2-5, is KAGVTQTPRYLIKTRGQQVTLSCSPISGHRSVSWYQQTPGQGLQFLFEYFSETQRNKGNFPGRFSGRQFSNSRSEMNVSTLELGDSALYLCASSLNEGAETQYFGPGTRLLVL.

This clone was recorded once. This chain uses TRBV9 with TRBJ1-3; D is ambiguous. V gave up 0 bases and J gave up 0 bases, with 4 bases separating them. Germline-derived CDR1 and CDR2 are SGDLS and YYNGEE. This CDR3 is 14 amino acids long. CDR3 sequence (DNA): TGTGCCAGCAGCGTAGAGAGCTCTGGAAACACCATATATTTT. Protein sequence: CASSVESSGNTIYF.

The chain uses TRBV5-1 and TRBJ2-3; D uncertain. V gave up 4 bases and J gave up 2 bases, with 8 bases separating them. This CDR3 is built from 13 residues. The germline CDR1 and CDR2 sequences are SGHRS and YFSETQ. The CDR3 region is CASSRTYTDTQYF. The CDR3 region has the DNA TGCGCCAGCAGCAGGACCTACACAGATACGCAGTATTTT.

CDR3 coding DNA: TGCGCCAGCCGGGGGGATGCAACTAATGAAAAACTGTTTTTT. Protein product: CASRGDATNEKLFF. The chain is built from TRBV10-2 and TRBJ1-4; the D gene is possibly TRBD1 (5 bases). The ends were cut back, 8 bases at V and 0 bases at J, with 10 bases in the middle. Germline loops: CDR1 WSHSY, CDR2 SAAADI. The CDR3 is 14 residues long.

This chain's CDR3 is CASSSWTGNTEAFF. The CDR3 region has the DNA TGTGCCAGCAGCTCGTGGACAGGGAACACTGAAGCTTTCTTT. This chain links TRBV7-6 with TRBJ1-1, with TRBD1 matching 7 bases. After removal of 4 bases from V and 1 base from J, the junction contained 3 bases not matched to a gene. In germline, CDR1 is SGHVS, CDR2 FNYEAQ. This CDR3 has 14 amino acids.

The chain's CDR3 is CASSQERGVPDTQYF. The CDR3 coding sequence is TGTGCCAGCAGCCAAGAACGAGGAGTCCCAGATACGCAGTATTTT. The chain is built from TRBV14 and TRBJ2-3, with D hard to call. Germline CDR1 and CDR2: SGHDN and FVKESK. The CDR3 has 15 residues. V dropped 0 bases and J dropped 4 bases, with 11 bases sitting between them.

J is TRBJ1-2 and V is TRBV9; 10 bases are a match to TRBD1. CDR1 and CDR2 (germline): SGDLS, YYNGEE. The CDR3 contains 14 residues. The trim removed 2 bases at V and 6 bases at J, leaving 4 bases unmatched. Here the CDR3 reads CASSVLTGGDGYTF. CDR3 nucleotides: TGTGCCAGCAGCGTTTTGACAGGGGGCGATGGCTACACCTTC. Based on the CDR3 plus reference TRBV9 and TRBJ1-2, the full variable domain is DSGVTQTPKHLITATGQRVTLRCSPRSGDLSVYWYQQSLDQGLQFLIQYYNGEERAKGNILERFSAQQFPDLHSELNLSSLELGDSALYFCASSVLTGGDGYTFGSGTRLTVV.

Here the CDR3 DNA reads TGTGCCACCAAAACCGGGACAGGGACTTATGGCTACACCTTC. Its protein product is CATKTGTGTYGYTF. V is TRBV28 and J is TRBJ1-2; TRBD1 matches 9 bases. J lost 5 bases, V lost 10 bases, and 11 bases had no gene match. There are 14 residues in the CDR3. Germline V gene lookup returns CDR1 MDHEN and CDR2 SYDVKM.

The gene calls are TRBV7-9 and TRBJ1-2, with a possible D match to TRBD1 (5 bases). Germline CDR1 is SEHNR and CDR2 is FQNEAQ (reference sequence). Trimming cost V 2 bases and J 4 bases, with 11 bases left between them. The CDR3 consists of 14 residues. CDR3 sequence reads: CASSLRGAVYGYTF. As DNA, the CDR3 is TGTGCCAGCAGCTTACGCGGGGCGGTCTATGGCTACACCTTC.

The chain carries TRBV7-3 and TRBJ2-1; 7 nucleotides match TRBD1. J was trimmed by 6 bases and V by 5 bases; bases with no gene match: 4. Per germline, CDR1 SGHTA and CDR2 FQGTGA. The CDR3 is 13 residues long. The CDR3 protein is CASSTGQTNEQFF. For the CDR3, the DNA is TGTGCCAGCAGCACGGGACAGACCAATGAGCAGTTCTTC.

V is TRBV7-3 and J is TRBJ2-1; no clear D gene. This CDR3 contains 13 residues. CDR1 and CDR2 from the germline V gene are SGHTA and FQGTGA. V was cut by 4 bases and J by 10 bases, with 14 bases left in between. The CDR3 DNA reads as TGTGCCAGCAGCTCGCCGACACACGGGGAGCAGTTCTTC. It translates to CASSSPTHGEQFF.

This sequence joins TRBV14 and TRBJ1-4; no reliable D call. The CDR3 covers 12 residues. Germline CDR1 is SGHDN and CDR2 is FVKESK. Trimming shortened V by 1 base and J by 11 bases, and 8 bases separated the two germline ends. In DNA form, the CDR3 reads TGTGCCAGCAGCCAAGGTTGGGCTAAACTGTTTTTT. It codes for CASSQGWAKLFF.

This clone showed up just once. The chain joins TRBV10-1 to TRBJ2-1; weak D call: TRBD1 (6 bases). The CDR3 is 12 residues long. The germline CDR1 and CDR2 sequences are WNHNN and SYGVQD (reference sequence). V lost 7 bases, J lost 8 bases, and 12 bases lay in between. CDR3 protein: CASTSGEHEQFF. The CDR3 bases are TGCGCCAGCACATCAGGGGAGCATGAGCAGTTCTTC.

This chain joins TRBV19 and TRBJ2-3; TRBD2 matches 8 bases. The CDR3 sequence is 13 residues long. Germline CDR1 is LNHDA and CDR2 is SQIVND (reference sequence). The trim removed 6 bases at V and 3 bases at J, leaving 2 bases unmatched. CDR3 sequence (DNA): TGTGCCAGTAGCGGGAGGGGTACAGATACGCAGTATTTT. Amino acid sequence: CASSGRGTDTQYF.

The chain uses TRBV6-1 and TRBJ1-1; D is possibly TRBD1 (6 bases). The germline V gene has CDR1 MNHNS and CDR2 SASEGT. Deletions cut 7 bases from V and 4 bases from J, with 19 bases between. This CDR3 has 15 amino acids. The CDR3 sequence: CASTNKQGTGTEAFF. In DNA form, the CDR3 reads TGTGCCAGCACGAACAAACAGGGTACAGGCACTGAAGCTTTCTTT.

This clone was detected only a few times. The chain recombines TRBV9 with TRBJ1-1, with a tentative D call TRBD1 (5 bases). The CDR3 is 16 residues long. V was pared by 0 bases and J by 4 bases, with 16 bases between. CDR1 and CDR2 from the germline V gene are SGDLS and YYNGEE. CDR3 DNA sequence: TGTGCCAGCAGCGTAGCCCCTATTTACGGGGGCACTGAAGCTTTCTTT. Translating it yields CASSVAPIYGGTEAFF.

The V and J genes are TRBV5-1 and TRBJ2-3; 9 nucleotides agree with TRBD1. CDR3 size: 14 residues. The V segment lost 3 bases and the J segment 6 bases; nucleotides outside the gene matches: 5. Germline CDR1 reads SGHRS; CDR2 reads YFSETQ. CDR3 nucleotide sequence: TGCGCCAGCAGCTCCGGGACAGGGCCGGATACGCAGTATTTT. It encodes CASSSGTGPDTQYF.

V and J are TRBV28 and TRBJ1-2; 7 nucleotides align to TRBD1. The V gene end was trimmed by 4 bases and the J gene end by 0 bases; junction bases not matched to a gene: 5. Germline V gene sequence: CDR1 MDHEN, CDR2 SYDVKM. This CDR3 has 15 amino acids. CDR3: CASSSPGTANYGYTF. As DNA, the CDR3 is TGTGCCAGCAGTTCCCCCGGGACAGCTAACTATGGCTACACCTTC.

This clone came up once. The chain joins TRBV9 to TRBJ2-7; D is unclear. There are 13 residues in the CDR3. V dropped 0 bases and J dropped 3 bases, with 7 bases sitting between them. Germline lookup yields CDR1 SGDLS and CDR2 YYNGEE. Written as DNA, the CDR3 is TGTGCCAGCAGCGTAGGTAACAGCTACGAGCAGTACTTC. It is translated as CASSVGNSYEQYF.